This entry is about one T cell receptor (beta chain). Its antigen remains undetermined. There are no base qualities to consult, and no much larger clone falls within one base. This sample was taken from a study of cytomegalovirus exposure and HLA in healthy donors (TCRdb year 2017). Concerning the study at large: An earlier analysis of about 530 of the donors reported 276 Gb of sequence data and 95 million to 140 million unique TCR beta sequences obtained from roughly 180 million T cells. An early release that covered more than 550 HLA-typed donors contained 300 to 350 gigabases of sequencing data and tens of millions of unique TCR sequences. Among the roughly 400 genotyped donors, 75% to 90% belonged to the genetic ancestry cluster associated with self-reported Caucasian donors. The study aimed to test whether cataloging public T cell receptors could reveal signatures of past pathogen exposure. The study used immunosequencing to profile the T cell repertoires of about 670 subjects and linked those repertoires to cytomegalovirus serostatus. Besides the first cohort of roughly 700 subjects, a separate validation cohort made up of roughly 130 different subjects was used. To predict cytomegalovirus infection status, the study brought together high-throughput TCR immunosequencing, statistical association of individual TCRs with disease status, and machine learning. In a later analysis, previously published TCR beta repertoires from more than 500 donors were re-analyzed and high-resolution HLA genotyping was added so that TCR occurrence patterns could be studied. Rather than drawing on any new phenotypic data, the later analysis identified candidate immune exposures from TCR beta sequences and the way those sequences occurred across donors. An earlier analysis of 450 to 750 of the donors used high-throughput TCR beta sequencing to judge whether each TCR beta V gene segment behaved as functional or pseudogenic. Alongside the repertoire data, information on donor age, sex, ethnicity and CMV serostatus was compiled. Genome-wide SNP genotypes for about 65% of the 666 donors were used in a later genetic analysis, which treated that subset as a discovery cohort. All discovery cohort repertoires had been generated using a single sequencing platform. HLA typing included class I and class II loci at four-digit resolution. Typing coverage varied by locus: roughly 629-640 donors for A, B, C, DRB1 and DQB1; some 520 for DQA1; more than 600 for DPA1; approximately 450 for DPB1. Roughly 5 DR-DQ haplotypes were handled as single units for association and clustering because linkage in the cohort was strong. On average, roughly 250,000 unique TCR beta nucleotide sequences were sequenced per donor among some 430 genotyped donors of the cohort, with around 19% of those sequences being non-productive. Broader findings and caveats from the paper: According to a later genetic analysis, donors in an Asian-associated ancestry cluster had fewer N-insertions in productive TCRs than the roughly 660-donor mean. According to a later analysis, most CMV-associated TCR beta chains appeared to be HLA-restricted, and the HLA associations seemed to be driven largely by CMV exposure. The study gave a list of 150 to 200 TCR beta chains associated with cytomegalovirus. An earlier analysis of approximately 590 of the donors showed that most TCR beta V segments appeared in productive rearrangements either about 87% or about 30% of the time, which broadly matched IMGT annotations. Only TCR beta chains were sequenced in this cohort, and the absence of alpha or paired-chain data limited detectable features. The authors suggested that the approach could potentially be extended to other disease states and immunological phenotypes. A cluster of highly shared sequence variants was judged likely to be a technical artifact of the sequencing pipeline. Strong co-occurrence of HLA alleles, especially DR and DQ, made assigning TCR associations to individual alleles difficult. Most TCR sequences were observed very rarely across donors, whereas some public TCRs were present in many individuals. A further reported finding was that TCR beta sequences accurately predicted the HLA-A and HLA-B alleles for most subjects in the first cohort. A later analysis reported that several top co-occurrence clusters appeared linked to parvovirus B19, influenza, CMV and Epstein-Barr virus. A later analysis associated 15,000 to 20,000 TCR beta sequences with specific HLA alleles at a false discovery rate of 0.05. For the cohort, immune exposure information was limited to CMV serostatus. Because the 87-base-pair reads could not distinguish some IMGT-functional V segments, including TRBV6-2 and TRBV6-3, those segments were excluded. In a later analysis, the rate of TCR association differed among HLA loci, with DRB1 alleles having the most associated TCRs and HLA-C alleles having the fewest. A later analysis found that HLA-associated TCR beta chains were more clonally expanded and had lower generation probabilities than equally common non-associated chains. In vitro tests confirmed that a few of the cytomegalovirus-associated TCR beta chains recognize cytomegalovirus antigens. Because HLA typing was unavailable for some donors at each locus, only the typed subset was used in association tests. Correlated functional status among segregating V segments might reflect linkage disequilibrium, but an unknown experimental factor could not be ruled out. The earlier analysis of fewer than 750 of the donors excluded around 17 rarely observed V segments, including chromosome 9 orphons, because counts were too low. The classifier was reported to diagnose cytomegalovirus status with high specificity and sensitivity in both the original and validation cohorts. In a later genetic analysis, a missense DCLRE1C variant was associated with V-gene and J-gene trimming of TCR beta chains, and the association was replicated in an independent cohort. Sequencing depth was assumed to be roughly uniform across donors in the presence/absence analyses, though that assumption may not hold.

The V end gives up 3 bases and the J end 1 base, leaving 1 base in the junction not matched to a gene. Via the germline V gene, CDR1 is SGDLS and CDR2 YYNGEE. The CDR3 has 16 amino acids, counting the end cysteine and phenylalanine. Of the read, only the CDR3 DNA is kept; its 48 bases are in frame from base 1. In total, 600 or so healthy bone marrow donors made up the cohort. Cohort members were all nominally healthy when sampled, although unrecorded immune exposures were likely present. The donor tested CMV seronegative, placing the donor among the approximately 360 seronegative members of the cohort. A peripheral blood sample was provided by each donor, and peripheral blood mononuclear cells were used for TCR beta sequencing. Genomic DNA was extracted from the blood cell samples with the Qiagen DNeasy Blood Extraction Kit. The library was obtained by the immunoSEQ multiplex PCR assay. A mixture of 60 forward primers for TCR Vbeta segments and 13 reverse primers for TCR Jbeta segments was used in the multiplex PCR. The CDR3 region of rearranged TCR beta genes was amplified from genomic DNA by a multiplex PCR assay. The Illumina HiSeq System was used to sequence the amplified TCR beta libraries as 87-base-pair reads. On the study's bioinformatics: In a later analysis, tens of millions of unique TCR beta chains were counted across the roughly 670 repertoires, and roughly 10 million of these chains were shared by at least two donors. Raw reads were error-corrected and collapsed into unique sequences by a nearest-neighbor algorithm in which closely related sequences were merged to remove PCR and sequencing errors. To assign V, D and J gene segments, CDR3 sequences were aligned to IMGT reference sequences. For a sequence to be retained, at least a six-nucleotide match to both a V gene segment and a J gene segment was required. A rearrangement counted as productive if the CDR3 had no stop codons and remained in frame with V and J, and every other rearrangement counted as non-productive. CDR3 was defined by IMGT convention, running from the second conserved V-encoded cysteine to the conserved J-encoded phenylalanine. Sequences without an unambiguous match to a single V gene segment were excluded from the earlier analysis of about 600 of the donors. An earlier analysis of under 750 of the donors called V segments functional above 56.7% productive rearrangements and segregating when the between-donor standard deviation exceeded 5%. To diagnose cytomegalovirus status from the catalog of TCR beta chain sequences, a statistical classification framework was built. A later analysis assigned V and J genes by comparing TCR nucleotide sequences with IMGT/GENE-DB human TR gene sequences. In a later analysis, CDR3 sequences and most-parsimonious VDJ recombination scenarios were assigned using the TCRdist pipeline. In a later analysis, each TCR beta chain was defined by its CDR3 amino acid sequence together with its V-gene family, and reads without a unique V-gene family were excluded. To address suspected cross-contamination and a sequencing artifact, a later analysis removed roughly 580 highly shared, low-generation-probability nucleotide sequences. For each public chain, a later analysis derived a clonal expansion index from normalized ranks of inferred template counts within each repertoire. In a later analysis, generation probabilities were computed with a VDJ recombination model fitted to out-of-frame rearrangements, and the resulting probabilities were checked against IGoR. A later analysis scored TCR-TCR, TCR-HLA and TCR-CMV co-occurrence with hypergeometric tests, applying a repertoire-size bias correction to TCR pairs. False discovery rates were estimated in a later analysis by permuting HLA or CMV assignments 20 times. In a later analysis, co-occurring TCRs were grouped with DBSCAN, and TCRdist sequence similarity was added when clustering was performed within HLA-allele-positive subsets. Co-occurrence clustering excluded repertoires with fewer than 30,000 or more than 120,000 public chains, plus five with anomalous nucleotide sharing. The source is immuneACCESS, and TCRdb retained only in-frame sequences with V and J called. Part of the clones is not carried over; for the studies checked, unresolved V genes explain less than half of this, and the remainder is unexplained. V and J calls and clone size are as listed in that table; D and trimming were resolved from the DNA. The sample table shows about 150,000 clones, and 80% to 90% are seen once. The ten largest clones capture roughly 2.4% of the sample.

Sequenced: PBMCs. The V and J segments used are TRBV9 and TRBJ2-3; TRBD2 aligns with 14 central bases. The sequence was obtained from a woman under 30 in good health and CMV-seronegative. The CDR3: CASSGLAGGGTDTQYF. The DNA sequence follows: TGTGCCAGCAGCGGACTAGCGGGGGGGGGCACAGATACGCAGTATTTT. The entire variable domain, with the stretches around the CDR3 drawn from the reference TRBV9 and TRBJ2-3 proteins, is DSGVTQTPKHLITATGQRVTLRCSPRSGDLSVYWYQQSLDQGLQFLIQYYNGEERAKGNILERFSAQQFPDLHSELNLSSLELGDSALYFCASSGLAGGGTDTQYFGPGTRLTVL.